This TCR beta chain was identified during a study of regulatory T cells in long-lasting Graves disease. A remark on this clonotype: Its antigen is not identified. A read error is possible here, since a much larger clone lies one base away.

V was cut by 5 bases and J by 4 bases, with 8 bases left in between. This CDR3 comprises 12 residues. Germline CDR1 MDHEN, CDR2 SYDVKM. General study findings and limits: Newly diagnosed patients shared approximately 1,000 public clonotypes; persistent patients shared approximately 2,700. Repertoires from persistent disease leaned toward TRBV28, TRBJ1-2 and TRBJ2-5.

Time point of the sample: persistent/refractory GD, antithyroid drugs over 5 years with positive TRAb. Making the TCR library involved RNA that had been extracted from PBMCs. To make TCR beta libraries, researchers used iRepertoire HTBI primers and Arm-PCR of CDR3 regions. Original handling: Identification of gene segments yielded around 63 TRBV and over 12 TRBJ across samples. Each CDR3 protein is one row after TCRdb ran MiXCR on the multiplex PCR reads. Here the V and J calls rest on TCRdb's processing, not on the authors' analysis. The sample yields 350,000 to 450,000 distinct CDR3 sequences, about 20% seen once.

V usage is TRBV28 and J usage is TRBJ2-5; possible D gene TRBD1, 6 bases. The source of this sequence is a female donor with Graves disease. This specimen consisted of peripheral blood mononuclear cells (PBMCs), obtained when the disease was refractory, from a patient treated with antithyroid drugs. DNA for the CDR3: TGTGCCAGCAGTGGACAGATAGAGACCCAGTACTTC. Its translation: CASSGQIETQYF.